This entry lists 8 T cell receptor beta chains sequenced from one sample in a study of blood T cell repertoires in COVID-19. Data came from immunoSEQ multiplex PCR; TCRdb stores just in-frame clones and leaves some out. The data hold fewer than 450,000 clones, with nearly 90% observed a single time. Input material: PBMCs or T cells enriched from blood (not recorded which). Receptors were obtained from a middle-aged woman with acute COVID-19.

The rearrangement links TRBV20-1 to TRBJ2-3; possible D gene TRBD2, 6 bases. V was cut by 5 bases and J by 1 base, with 13 bases left in between. The germline CDR1 and CDR2 sequences are DFQATT and SNEGSKA (reference sequence). The CDR3 totals 14 residues. CDR3 in amino acids: CSACGTEGTDTQYF. Written as DNA, the CDR3 is TGCAGTGCTTGTGGGACTGAAGGCACAGATACGCAGTATTTT.

This sequence joins TRBV21-1 and TRBJ1-4; TRBD1 is the table's D call, not checked against the DNA. TRBV21-1 is marked as a pseudogene. This CDR3 has 16 amino acids. This CDR3 is CASSKVQTSPNEKLFF. The CDR3 DNA is TGTGCCAGCAGCAAAGTACAGACATCACCTAATGAAAAACTGTTTTTT.

This clone was seen just once. CDR3 loop: CASSARDGNQPQHF. The CDR3 bases are TGTGCCAGCAGCGCGCGGGACGGTAATCAGCCCCAGCATTTT. This chain joins TRBV7-9 and TRBJ1-5; D possibly corresponds to TRBD1 (5 bases). V was clipped by 5 bases and J by 4 bases, with 12 bases between them. CDR1 is SEHNR, CDR2 FQNEAQ, per germline (reference sequence). The CDR3 has 14 residues.

The V gene is TRBV18, the J gene TRBJ1-1, with D unresolved. The CDR3 covers 15 residues. The germline V and J ends were trimmed by 3 bases and 3 bases, with 14 bases remaining between them. Germline values: CDR1 KGHSH, CDR2 LQKENI. In DNA, the CDR3 is TGTGCCAGCTCACCCGGGAGAGAAGAGTACACTGAAGCTTTCTTT. This encodes CASSPGREEYTEAFF.

The chain joins TRBV19 to TRBJ1-1; 7 bases align to TRBD1. The J segment lost 4 bases and the V segment lost 2 bases, leaving 7 bases of the junction unmatched. The germline CDR1 and CDR2 sequences are LNHDA and SQIVND (reference sequence). This CDR3 contains 15 residues. CDR3 bases: TGTGCCAGTAGTATAATGAGGGGGCGAAGCACTGAAGCTTTCTTT. Its translation: CASSIMRGRSTEAFF.

This chain joins TRBV11-2 and TRBJ2-5; TRBD1 matches at 9 bases. The CDR3 is 16 amino acids. The germline V gene has CDR1 SGHAT and CDR2 FQNNGV. The junction had 10 bases not matched to a gene; V was cut back by 5 bases and J by 3 bases. The DNA of the CDR3 is TGTGCCAGCAGCAACCGGGACAGGGATGTTGAAGAGACCCAGTACTTC. Translated: CASSNRDRDVEETQYF.

This clone was recorded only once. V is TRBV5-6 and J is TRBJ1-3; D gene uncertain. V lost 0 bases, J lost 3 bases, and 10 bases lay in between. This CDR3 contains 15 residues. Germline lookup yields CDR1 SGHDT and CDR2 YYEEEE. In DNA, the CDR3 is TGTGCCAGCAGCTTGGTACGGCCAGGTGGAAACACCATATATTTT. It translates to CASSLVRPGGNTIYF. Looking up the rest from reference TRBV5-6 and TRBJ1-3 gives the full variable domain: DAGVTQSPTHLIKTRGQQVTLRCSPKSGHDTVSWYQQALGQGPQFIFQYYEEEERQRGNFPDRFSGHQFPNYSSELNVNALLLGDSALYLCASSLVRPGGNTIYFGEGSWLTVV.

V is TRBV27 and J is TRBJ1-1, with D possibly matching TRBD1 (6 bases). The CDR3 spans 14 residues. Trimming shortened V by 0 bases and J by 4 bases, and 9 bases separated the two germline ends. CDR1 and CDR2 (germline): MNHEY, SMNVEV (reference sequence). In DNA, the CDR3 is TGTGCCAGCAGTTTATCACGACAGGTCACTGAAGCTTTCTTT. Protein sequence: CASSLSRQVTEAFF.